This T cell receptor (beta chain) was identified in a study of breast tumors, draining lymph nodes, adjacent tissues. Study findings and constraints: Tumor TCR diversity was below lymph nodes but above nontumor tissue. The lymph node origin of tumor T cells was framed as consistent with a hypothesis, not demonstrated. The data were judged consistent with most tumor T cells coming from lymph node and expanding in tumor.

TCRdb re-derived calls from the multiplex PCR reads in MiXCR, one entry per CDR3 protein. The sample has over 9,000 distinct CDR3 sequences, over 45% seen once. On this clonotype: Its target is unknown.

Sample: breast tumor tissue. The source of this sequence is a female donor with breast cancer. Some clones in this sample may be carry-over from other donors' samples.

The CDR3 DNA reads TGTGCCAGCAGCCAAGGGGGGGCTTGGGGCAATCAGCCCCAGCATTTT. Protein product: CASSQGGAWGNQPQHF. The rearrangement uses TRBV4-2 and TRBJ1-5; possible D gene TRBD1, 6 bases. Trimming left V 1 base short and J 2 bases short, with 12 bases between. Germline V lookup: CDR1 LGHNA, CDR2 YNFKEQ. CDR3 length: 16 amino acids.